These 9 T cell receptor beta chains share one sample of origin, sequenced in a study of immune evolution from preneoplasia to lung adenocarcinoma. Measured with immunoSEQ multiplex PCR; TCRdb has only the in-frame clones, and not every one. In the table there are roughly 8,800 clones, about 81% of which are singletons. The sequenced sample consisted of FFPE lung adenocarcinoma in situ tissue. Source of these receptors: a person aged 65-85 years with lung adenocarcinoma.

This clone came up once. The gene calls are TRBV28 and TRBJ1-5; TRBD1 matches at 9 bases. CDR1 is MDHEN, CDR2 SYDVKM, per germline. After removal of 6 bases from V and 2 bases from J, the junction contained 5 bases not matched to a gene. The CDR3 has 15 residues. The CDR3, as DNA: TGTGCCAGCAGCGGGACAGGGATAGGCAATCAGCCCCAGCATTTT. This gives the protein CASSGTGIGNQPQHF.

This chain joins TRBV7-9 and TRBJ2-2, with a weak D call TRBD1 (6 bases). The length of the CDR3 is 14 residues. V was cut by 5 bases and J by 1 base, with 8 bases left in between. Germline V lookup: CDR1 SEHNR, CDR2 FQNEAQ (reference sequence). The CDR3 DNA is TGTGCCAGCAGCCCGGACAGGAACACCGGGGAGCTGTTTTTT. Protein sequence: CASSPDRNTGELFF.

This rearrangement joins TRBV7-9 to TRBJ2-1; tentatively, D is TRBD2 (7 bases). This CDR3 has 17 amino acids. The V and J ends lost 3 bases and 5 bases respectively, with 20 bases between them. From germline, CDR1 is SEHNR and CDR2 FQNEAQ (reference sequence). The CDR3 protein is CASSLGGGAGHNNEQFF. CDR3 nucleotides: TGTGCCAGCAGCTTGGGTGGTGGAGCGGGACACAACAATGAGCAGTTCTTC.

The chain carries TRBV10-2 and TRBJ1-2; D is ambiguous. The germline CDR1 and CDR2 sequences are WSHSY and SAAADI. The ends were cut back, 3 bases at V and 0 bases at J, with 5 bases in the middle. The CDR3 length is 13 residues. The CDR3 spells CASSENANYGYTF. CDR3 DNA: TGCGCCAGCAGTGAAAATGCTAACTATGGCTACACCTTC.

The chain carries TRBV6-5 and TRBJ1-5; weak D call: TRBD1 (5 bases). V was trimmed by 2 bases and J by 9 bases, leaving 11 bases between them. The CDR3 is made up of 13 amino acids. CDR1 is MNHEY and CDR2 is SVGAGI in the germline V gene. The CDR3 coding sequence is TGTGCCAGCAGTTACGGGGCCCGGGGGCCCCAGCATTTT. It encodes CASSYGARGPQHF.

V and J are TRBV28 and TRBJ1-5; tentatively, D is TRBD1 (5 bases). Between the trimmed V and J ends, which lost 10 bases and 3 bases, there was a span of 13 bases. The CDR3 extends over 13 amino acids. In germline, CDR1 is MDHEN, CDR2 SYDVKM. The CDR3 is CATARTYNQPQHF. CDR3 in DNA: TGTGCCACCGCCCGGACATACAATCAGCCCCAGCATTTT.

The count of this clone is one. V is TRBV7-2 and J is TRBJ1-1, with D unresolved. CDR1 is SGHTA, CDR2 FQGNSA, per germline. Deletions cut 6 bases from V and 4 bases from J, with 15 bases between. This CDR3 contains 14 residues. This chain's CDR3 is CASRSGGRSTEAFF. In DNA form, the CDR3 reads TGTGCCAGCAGATCAGGCGGACGGAGCACTGAAGCTTTCTTT.

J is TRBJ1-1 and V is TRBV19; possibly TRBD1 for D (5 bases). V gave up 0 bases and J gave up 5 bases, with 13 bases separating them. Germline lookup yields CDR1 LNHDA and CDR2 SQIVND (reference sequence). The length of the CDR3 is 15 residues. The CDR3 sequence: CASSIDTGGTTEAFF. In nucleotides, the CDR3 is TGTGCCAGTAGTATAGATACAGGAGGAACAACTGAAGCTTTCTTT.

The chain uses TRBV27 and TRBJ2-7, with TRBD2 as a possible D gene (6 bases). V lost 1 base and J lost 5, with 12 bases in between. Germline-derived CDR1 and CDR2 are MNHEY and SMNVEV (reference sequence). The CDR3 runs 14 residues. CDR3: CASSLLEGSHEQYF. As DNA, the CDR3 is TGTGCCAGCAGTTTATTGGAGGGAAGCCACGAGCAGTACTTC.